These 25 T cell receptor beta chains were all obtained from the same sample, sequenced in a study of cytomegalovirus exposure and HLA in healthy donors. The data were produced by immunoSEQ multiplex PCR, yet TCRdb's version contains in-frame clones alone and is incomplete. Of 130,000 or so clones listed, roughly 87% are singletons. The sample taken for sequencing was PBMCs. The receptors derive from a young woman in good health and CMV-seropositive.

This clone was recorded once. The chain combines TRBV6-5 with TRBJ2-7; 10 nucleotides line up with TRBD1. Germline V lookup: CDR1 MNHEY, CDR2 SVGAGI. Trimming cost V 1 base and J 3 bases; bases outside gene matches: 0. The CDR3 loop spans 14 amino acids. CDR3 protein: CASSYWTGGYEQYF. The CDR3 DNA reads TGTGCCAGCAGTTACTGGACAGGGGGCTACGAGCAGTACTTC.

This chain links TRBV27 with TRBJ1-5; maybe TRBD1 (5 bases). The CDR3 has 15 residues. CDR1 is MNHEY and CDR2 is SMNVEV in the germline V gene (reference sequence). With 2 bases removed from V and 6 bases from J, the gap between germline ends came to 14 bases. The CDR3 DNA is TGTGCCAGCAGTTTACGGGGGAGGGTAGGTCAGCCCCAGCATTTT. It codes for CASSLRGRVGQPQHF.

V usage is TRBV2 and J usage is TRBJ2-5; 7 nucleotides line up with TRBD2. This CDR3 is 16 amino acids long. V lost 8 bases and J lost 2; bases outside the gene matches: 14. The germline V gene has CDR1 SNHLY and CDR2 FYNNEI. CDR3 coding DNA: TGTGCCAGCTCGCGGACTAGGGCCGGCATTCAAGAGACCCAGTACTTC. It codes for CASSRTRAGIQETQYF.

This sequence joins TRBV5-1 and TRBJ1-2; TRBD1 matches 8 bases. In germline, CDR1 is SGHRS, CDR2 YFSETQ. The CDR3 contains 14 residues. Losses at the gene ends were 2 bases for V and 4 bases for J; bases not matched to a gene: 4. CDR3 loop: CASSFGTGLYGYTF. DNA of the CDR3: TGCGCCAGCAGCTTCGGGACAGGACTCTATGGCTACACCTTC. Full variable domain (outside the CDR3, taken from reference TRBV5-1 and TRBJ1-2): KAGVTQTPRYLIKTRGQQVTLSCSPISGHRSVSWYQQTPGQGLQFLFEYFSETQRNKGNFPGRFSGRQFSNSRSEMNVSTLELGDSALYLCASSFGTGLYGYTFGSGTRLTVV.

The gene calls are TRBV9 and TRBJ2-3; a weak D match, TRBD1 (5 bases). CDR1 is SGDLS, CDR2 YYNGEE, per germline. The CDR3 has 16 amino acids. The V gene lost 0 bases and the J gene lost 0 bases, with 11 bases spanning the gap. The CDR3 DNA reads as TGTGCCAGCAGCGTAGGAGTGACAGCAAGCACAGATACGCAGTATTTT. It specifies CASSVGVTASTDTQYF.

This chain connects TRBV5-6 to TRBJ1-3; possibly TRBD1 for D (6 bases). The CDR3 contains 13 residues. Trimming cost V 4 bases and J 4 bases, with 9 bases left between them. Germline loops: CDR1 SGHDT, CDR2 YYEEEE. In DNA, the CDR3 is TGTGCCAGCAGCCACAGGGACGGAAACACCATATATTTT. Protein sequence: CASSHRDGNTIYF.

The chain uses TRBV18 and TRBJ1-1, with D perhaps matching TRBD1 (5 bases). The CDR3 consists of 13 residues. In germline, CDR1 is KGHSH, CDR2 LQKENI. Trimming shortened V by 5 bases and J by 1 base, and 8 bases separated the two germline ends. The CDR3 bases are TGTGCCAGCTCATCCGACAGGAACACTGAAGCTTTCTTT. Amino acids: CASSSDRNTEAFF.

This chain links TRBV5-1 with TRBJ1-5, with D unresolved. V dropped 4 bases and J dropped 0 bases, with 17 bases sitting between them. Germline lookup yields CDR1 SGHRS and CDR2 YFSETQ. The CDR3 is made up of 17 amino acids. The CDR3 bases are TGCGCCAGCAGCCCAAAAGAGAGGGCCTATAGCAATCAGCCCCAGCATTTT. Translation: CASSPKERAYSNQPQHF.

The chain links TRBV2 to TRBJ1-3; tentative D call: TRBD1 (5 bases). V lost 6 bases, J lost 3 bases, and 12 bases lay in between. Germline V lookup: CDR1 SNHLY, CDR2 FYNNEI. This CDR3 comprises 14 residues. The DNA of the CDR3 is TGTGCCAGCAGCGCAGGGACTTTTGGAAACACCATATATTTT. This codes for CASSAGTFGNTIYF.

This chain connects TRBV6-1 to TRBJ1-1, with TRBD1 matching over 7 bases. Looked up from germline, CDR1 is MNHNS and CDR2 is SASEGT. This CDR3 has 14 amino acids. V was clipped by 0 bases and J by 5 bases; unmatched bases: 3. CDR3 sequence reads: CASSEATGRTEAFF. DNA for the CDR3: TGTGCCAGCAGTGAAGCGACAGGGCGGACTGAAGCTTTCTTT.

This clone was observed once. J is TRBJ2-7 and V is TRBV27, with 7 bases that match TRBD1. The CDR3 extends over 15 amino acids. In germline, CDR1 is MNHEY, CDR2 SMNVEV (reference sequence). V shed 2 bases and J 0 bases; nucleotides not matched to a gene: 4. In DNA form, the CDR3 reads TGTGCCAGCAGTTTACGAGGGGGCGACTCCTACGAGCAGTACTTC. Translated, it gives CASSLRGGDSYEQYF.

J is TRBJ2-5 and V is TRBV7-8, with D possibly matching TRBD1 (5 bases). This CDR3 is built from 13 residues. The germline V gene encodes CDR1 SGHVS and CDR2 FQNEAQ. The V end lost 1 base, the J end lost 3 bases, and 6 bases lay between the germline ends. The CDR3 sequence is CASSLDRKETQYF. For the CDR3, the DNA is TGTGCCAGCAGCTTAGACAGGAAAGAGACCCAGTACTTC.

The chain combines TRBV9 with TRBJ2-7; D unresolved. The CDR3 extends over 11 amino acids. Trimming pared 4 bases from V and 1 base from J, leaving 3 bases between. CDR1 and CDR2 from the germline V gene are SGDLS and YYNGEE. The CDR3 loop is CASSLSYEQYF. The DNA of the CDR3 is TGTGCCAGCAGCCTATCCTACGAGCAGTACTTC.

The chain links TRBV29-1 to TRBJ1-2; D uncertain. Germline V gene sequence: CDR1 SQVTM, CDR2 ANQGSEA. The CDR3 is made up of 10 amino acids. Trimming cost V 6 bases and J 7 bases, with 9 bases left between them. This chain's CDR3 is CSVADSGYTF. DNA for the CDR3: TGCAGCGTCGCCGACTCTGGCTACACCTTC.

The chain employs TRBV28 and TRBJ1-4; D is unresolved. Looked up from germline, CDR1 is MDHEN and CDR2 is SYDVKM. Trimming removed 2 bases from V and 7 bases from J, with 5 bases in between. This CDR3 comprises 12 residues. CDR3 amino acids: CASSLEVEKLFF. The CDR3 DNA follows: TGTGCCAGCAGTTTAGAGGTTGAAAAACTGTTTTTT.

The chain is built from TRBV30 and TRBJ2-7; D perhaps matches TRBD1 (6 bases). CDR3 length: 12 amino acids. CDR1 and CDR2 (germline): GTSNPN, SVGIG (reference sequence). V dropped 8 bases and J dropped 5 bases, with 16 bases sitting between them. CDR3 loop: CAGLRGIHEQYF. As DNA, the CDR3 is TGTGCCGGGCTAAGGGGGATCCACGAGCAGTACTTC.

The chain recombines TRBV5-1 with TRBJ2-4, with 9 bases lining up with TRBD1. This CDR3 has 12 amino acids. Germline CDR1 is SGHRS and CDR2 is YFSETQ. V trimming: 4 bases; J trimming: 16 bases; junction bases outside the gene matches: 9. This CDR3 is CASSPGQGGSYF. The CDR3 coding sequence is TGCGCCAGCAGCCCGGGACAGGGAGGGTCATACTTC.

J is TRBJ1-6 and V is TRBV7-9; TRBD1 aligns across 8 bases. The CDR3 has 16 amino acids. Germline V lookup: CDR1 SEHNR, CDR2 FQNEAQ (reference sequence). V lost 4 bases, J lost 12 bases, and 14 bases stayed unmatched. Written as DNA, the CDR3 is TGTGCCAGCAGCTCCCATAAGAGGACAGGGAGGGAACCCCTCCACTTT. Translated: CASSSHKRTGREPLHF.

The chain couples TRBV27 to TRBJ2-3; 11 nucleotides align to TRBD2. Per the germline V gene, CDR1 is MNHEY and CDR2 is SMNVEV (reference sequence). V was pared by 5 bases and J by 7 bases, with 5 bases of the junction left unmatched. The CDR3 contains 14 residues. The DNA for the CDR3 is TGTGCCAGCAGTAAGACTAGCGGGGTATATACGCAGTATTTT. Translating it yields CASSKTSGVYTQYF.

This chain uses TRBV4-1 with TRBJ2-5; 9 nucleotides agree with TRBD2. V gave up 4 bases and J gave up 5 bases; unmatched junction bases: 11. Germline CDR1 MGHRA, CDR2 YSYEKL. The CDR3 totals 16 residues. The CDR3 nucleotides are TGCGCCAGCAGCCTGAGAAGCGGGGGGTCAGGCGAGACCCAGTACTTC. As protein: CASSLRSGGSGETQYF.

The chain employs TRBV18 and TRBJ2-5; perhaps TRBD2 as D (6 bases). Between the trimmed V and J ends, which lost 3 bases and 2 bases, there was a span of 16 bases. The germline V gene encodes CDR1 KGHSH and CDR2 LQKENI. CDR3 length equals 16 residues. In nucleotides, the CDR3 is TGTGCCAGCTCACCTCGGAACGGGGGAGGACAAGAGACCCAGTACTTC. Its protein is CASSPRNGGGQETQYF.

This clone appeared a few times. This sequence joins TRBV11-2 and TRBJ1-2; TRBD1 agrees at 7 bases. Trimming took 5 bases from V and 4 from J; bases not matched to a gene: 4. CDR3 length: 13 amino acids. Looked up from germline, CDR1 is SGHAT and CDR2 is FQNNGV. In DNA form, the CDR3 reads TGTGCCAGCAGCACTACAGGGGTCTATGGCTACACCTTC. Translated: CASSTTGVYGYTF.

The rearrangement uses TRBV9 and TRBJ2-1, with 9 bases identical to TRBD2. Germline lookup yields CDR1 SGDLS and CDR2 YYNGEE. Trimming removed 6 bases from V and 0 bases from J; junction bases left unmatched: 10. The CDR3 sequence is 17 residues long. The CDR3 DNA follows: TGTGCCAGCACCTCCCCAGGTAGCGGGAGCTCCTACAATGAGCAGTTCTTC. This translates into CASTSPGSGSSYNEQFF. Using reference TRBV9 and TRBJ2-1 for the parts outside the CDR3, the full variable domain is DSGVTQTPKHLITATGQRVTLRCSPRSGDLSVYWYQQSLDQGLQFLIQYYNGEERAKGNILERFSAQQFPDLHSELNLSSLELGDSALYFCASTSPGSGSSYNEQFFGPGTRLTVL.

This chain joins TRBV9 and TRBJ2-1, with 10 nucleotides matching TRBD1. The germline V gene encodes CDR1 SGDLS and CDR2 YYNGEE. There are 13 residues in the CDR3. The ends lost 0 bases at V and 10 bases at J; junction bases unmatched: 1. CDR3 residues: CASSVGDRGEQFF. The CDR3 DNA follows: TGTGCCAGCAGCGTAGGGGACAGGGGCGAGCAGTTCTTC.

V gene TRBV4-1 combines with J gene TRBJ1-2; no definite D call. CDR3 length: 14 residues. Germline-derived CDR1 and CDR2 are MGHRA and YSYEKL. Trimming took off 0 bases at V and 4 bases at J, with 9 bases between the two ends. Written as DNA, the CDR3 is TGCGCCAGCAGCCAAGATGCCGGGATCTATGGCTACACCTTC. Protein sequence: CASSQDAGIYGYTF.